The source of this T cell receptor (beta chain) is a study of OX40 agonist ivuxolimab in advanced cancers. V was shortened by 4 bases and J by 5 bases, with 20 bases between the two germline ends. The CDR3 length is 17 residues. Germline CDR1 and CDR2: SGHVS and FQNEAQ. TCRdb's copy holds only in-frame clones and misses some; the assay was immunoSEQ multiplex PCR. The sample records 65,000 to 90,000 clones, more than 70% being singletons. As regards this clone: Its antigen is unidentified.

Study-wide points: Certain nonresponders additionally had low normalized T-cell clonal expansion.

Source: CD4+ or CD8+ T cells sorted from blood, taken in a trial of the OX40 agonist ivuxolimab. The sequence was obtained from an adult with an advanced solid tumor such as melanoma, head and neck, liver or kidney cancer. The chain combines TRBV7-8 with TRBJ2-2; no clear D gene. The CDR3 spells CASSSPGGVRTTGELFF. CDR3 coding DNA: TGTGCCAGCAGCTCCCCTGGTGGCGTTCGAACTACCGGGGAGCTGTTTTTT.